This record concerns one T cell receptor (beta chain) sequence. Its antigen remains unknown. The data are from a study of cytomegalovirus exposure and HLA in healthy donors. Study-wide points: Analyses of presence/absence relied on an assumption of roughly uniform sequencing depth across donors. According to a later analysis, most TCR beta chains associated with CMV appeared HLA-restricted.

It was with 60 Vbeta and 13 Jbeta primers that the PCR ran. Data came from immunoSEQ multiplex PCR; TCRdb stores just in-frame clones and leaves some out. The data show 25,000 to 35,000 clones, 85% to 90% seen once. Sample: PBMCs. The source is a boy younger than 18 in good health and CMV-seronegative.

CDR3: CASSSDRDYGYTF. DNA for the CDR3: TGTGCCAGCAGTTCTGACAGGGACTATGGCTACACCTTC. The chain joins TRBV2 to TRBJ1-2; 7 bases align to TRBD1. This CDR3 is built from 13 residues. V shed 5 bases, J shed 3 bases, and the junction held 3 bases outside the gene matches. Looked up from germline, CDR1 is SNHLY and CDR2 is FYNNEI.